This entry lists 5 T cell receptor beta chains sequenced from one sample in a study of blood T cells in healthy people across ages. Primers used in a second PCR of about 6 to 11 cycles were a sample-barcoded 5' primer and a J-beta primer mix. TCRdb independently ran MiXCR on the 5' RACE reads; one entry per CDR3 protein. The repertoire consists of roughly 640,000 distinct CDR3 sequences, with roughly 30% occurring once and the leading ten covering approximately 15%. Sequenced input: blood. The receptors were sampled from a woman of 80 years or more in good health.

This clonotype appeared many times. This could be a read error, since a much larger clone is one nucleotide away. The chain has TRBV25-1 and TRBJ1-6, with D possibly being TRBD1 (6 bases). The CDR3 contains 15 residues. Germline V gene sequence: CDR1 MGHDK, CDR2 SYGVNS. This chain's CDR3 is CASSDRQAYNSPPHF. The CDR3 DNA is TGTGCCAGCAGTGATAGACAGGCGTATAATTCACCCCCCCACTTT.

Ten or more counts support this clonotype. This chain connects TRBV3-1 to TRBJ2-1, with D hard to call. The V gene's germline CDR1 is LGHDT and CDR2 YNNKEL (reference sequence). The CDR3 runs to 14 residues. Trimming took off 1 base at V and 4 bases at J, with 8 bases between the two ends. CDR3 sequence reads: CASSQGLGYNEQFF. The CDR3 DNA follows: TGTGCCAGCAGCCAAGGGCTGGGTTACAATGAGCAGTTCTTC.

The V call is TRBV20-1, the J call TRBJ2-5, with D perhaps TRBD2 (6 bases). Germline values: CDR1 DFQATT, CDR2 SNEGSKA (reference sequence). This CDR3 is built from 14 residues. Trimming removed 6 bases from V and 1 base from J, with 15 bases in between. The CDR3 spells CSATRDGGQETQYF. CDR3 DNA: TGCAGTGCAACTCGGGACGGGGGCCAAGAGACCCAGTACTTC.

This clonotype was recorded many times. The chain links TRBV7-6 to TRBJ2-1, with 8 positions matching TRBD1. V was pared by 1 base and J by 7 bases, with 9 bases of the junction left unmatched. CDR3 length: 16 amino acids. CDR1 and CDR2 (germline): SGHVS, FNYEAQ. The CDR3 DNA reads TGTGCCAGCAGCTTAGAACCCAGGGGGCAGTGGAATGAGCAGTTCTTC. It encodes CASSLEPRGQWNEQFF.

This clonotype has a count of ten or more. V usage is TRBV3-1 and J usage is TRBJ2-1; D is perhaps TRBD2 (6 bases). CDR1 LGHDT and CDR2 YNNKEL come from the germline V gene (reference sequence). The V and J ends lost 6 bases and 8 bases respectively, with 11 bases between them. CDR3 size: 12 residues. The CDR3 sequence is CASRRGTDEQFF. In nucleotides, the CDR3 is TGTGCCAGCAGACGGGGGACGGATGAGCAGTTCTTC.